This is a list of T cell receptor beta chains from one sample in a study of regulatory T cells in long-lasting Graves disease. TCRdb itself ran the multiplex PCR reads through MiXCR, one entry per CDR3 protein. The sample gives almost 450,000 distinct CDR3 sequences, 16% of which show up once; around 11% is in the top ten. A further study also used this sample, focusing on T cells in Graves' hyperthyroidism and ophthalmopathy.

The sample consisted of peripheral blood mononuclear cells (PBMCs), taken at new diagnosis, from a patient treated with antithyroid drugs. The receptors here all came from a woman between 25 and 40 years old with Graves disease. The CDR3 runs from the conserved cysteine through the conserved F or W. The order of the fields is V gene, D gene, J gene, clone size, CDR3 protein, CDR3 DNA. A D gene is named only where the DNA matches it firmly. Clone size is shown for a subset of rows, as once, few, many or a class of expanded clone.

>TRBV20-1|-|TRBJ2-5|few
CSARGRGQETQYF
TGCAGTGCTAGAGGGCGAGGGCAAGAGACCCAGTACTTC
>TRBV29-1|TRBD2|TRBJ2-3|-
CSVELAGTTDTQYF
TGCAGCGTTGAGCTAGCGGGAACCACAGATACGCAGTATTTT
>TRBV28|TRBD2|TRBJ2-1|few
CASSPPGTSGSNEQFF
TGTGCCAGCAGCCCCCCCGGGACTAGCGGGAGTAACGAGCAGTTCTTC
>TRBV4-3|-|TRBJ1-1|-
CASSQAEGFLGDEAFF
TGCGCCAGCAGCCAAGCTGAGGGATTTCTGGGAGATGAAGCTTTCTTT
>TRBV12-3/TRBV12-4|TRBD2|TRBJ2-3|few
CASSLERKAGGGTDTQYF
TGTGCCAGCAGTTTGGAGCGAAAGGCGGGAGGGGGGACAGATACGCAGTATTTT
>TRBV3-1|TRBD1|TRBJ1-5|-
CASSQAEQGRFQPQHF
TGTGCCAGCAGCCAAGCTGAACAGGGGAGGTTTCAGCCCCAGCATTTT
>TRBV20-1|-|TRBJ2-6|-
CSAREEGVGANVLTF
TGCAGTGCTAGAGAAGAGGGGGTCGGGGCCAACGTCCTGACTTTC
>TRBV10-3|-|TRBJ1-1|-
CAISEPDRNTEAFF
TGTGCCATCAGTGAACCTGACAGAAACACTGAAGCTTTCTTT
>TRBV15|-|TRBJ2-2|many
CATSRGWLSHFFGGGELFF
TGTGCCACCAGCAGAGGCTGGCTTAGCCACTTCTTTGGAGGCGGGGAGCTGTTTTTT
>TRBV3-1|-|TRBJ2-7|many
CASSQRSYEQYF
TGTGCCAGCAGTCAAAGGTCCTACGAGCAGTACTTC
>TRBV6-5|TRBD2|TRBJ2-3|many
CASSYWLAGDVSRGTDTQYF
TGTGCCAGCAGTTACTGGCTAGCGGGAGACGTCTCGCGTGGCACAGATACGCAGTATTTT
>TRBV19|TRBD2|TRBJ2-1|-
CASRPGEAERGDEQFF
TGTGCCAGTAGGCCCGGCGAGGCGGAACGGGGGGATGAGCAGTTCTTC
>TRBV6-5|TRBD2|TRBJ2-5|many
CASSYLAGEETQYF
TGTGCCAGCAGTTATCTAGCGGGAGAGGAGACCCAGTACTTC
>TRBV6-2/TRBV6-3|-|TRBJ2-3|many
CASSYDASNTDTQYF
TGTGCCAGCAGTTACGACGCGAGCAACACAGATACGCAGTATTTT
>TRBV7-2|-|TRBJ1-1|few
CASSSPASTEAFF
TGTGCCAGCAGCTCCCCGGCATCCACTGAAGCTTTCTTT
>TRBV2|-|TRBJ1-3|-
CASSVRPSSGNTIYF
TGTGCCAGCAGTGTCCGACCGAGCTCTGGAAACACCATATATTTT
>TRBV14|-|TRBJ1-1|many
CASSQESRGTLNTEAFF
TGTGCCAGCAGCCAAGAATCCCGCGGGACGCTGAACACTGAAGCTTTCTTT
>TRBV12-5|TRBD1|TRBJ1-1|few
CASAKQGGNTEAFF
TGTGCTAGTGCCAAACAGGGGGGGAACACTGAAGCTTTCTTT
>TRBV6-2/TRBV6-3|-|TRBJ1-2|-
CASSYEQEHYGYTF
TGTGCCAGCAGTTACGAGCAGGAGCACTATGGCTACACCTTC
>TRBV7-9|TRBD2|TRBJ2-7|-
CASSSPSGPRREQYF
TGTGCCAGCAGCTCCCCTAGCGGGCCCAGACGGGAGCAGTACTTC
>TRBV6-9|-|TRBJ1-4|few
CASSYGMGTATNEKLFF
TGTGCCAGCAGTTACGGGATGGGAACGGCAACTAATGAAAAACTGTTTTTT
>TRBV28|-|TRBJ1-1|-
CASTVSSRSLEVEAFF
TGTGCCAGCACCGTATCCTCCAGGAGCTTAGAGGTTGAAGCTTTCTTT
>TRBV15|TRBD2|TRBJ2-1|many
CATAGEQESSYNEQFF
TGTGCCACTGCGGGAGAGCAAGAAAGCTCCTACAATGAGCAGTTCTTC
>TRBV6-5|TRBD1|TRBJ2-7|-
CAISSTSGTGKYEQYF
TGTGCCATCAGTTCAACTTCCGGGACAGGAAAATACGAGCAGTACTTC
>TRBV18|-|TRBJ2-1|many
CASSPQQGGYNEQFF
TGTGCCAGCTCACCTCAGCAGGGAGGCTACAATGAGCAGTTCTTC
>TRBV19|TRBD1|TRBJ1-2|few
CASSEQGYDGYTF
TGTGCCAGTAGTGAACAGGGGTATGATGGCTACACCTTC
>TRBV6-1|TRBD1|TRBJ1-5|many
CASSRLRQGGNQPQHF
TGTGCCAGCAGCCGCCTGAGGCAGGGGGGCAATCAGCCCCAGCATTTT
>TRBV2|-|TRBJ2-6|-
CASSAPGLFSGANVLTF
TGTGCCAGCAGTGCACCGGGACTGTTCTCTGGGGCCAACGTCCTGACTTTC
>TRBV12-3/TRBV12-4|TRBD2|TRBJ2-2|many
CASGILAGPGELFF
TGTGCCAGCGGTATACTAGCGGGACCCGGGGAGCTGTTTTTT
>TRBV19|-|TRBJ1-1|many
CASSIRGPTNTEAFF
TGTGCCAGTAGTATTCGAGGGCCGACGAACACTGAAGCTTTCTTT
>TRBV12-5|-|TRBJ2-5|few
CASGLTSQETQYF
TGTGCTAGTGGTTTGACAAGCCAAGAGACCCAGTACTTC
>TRBV2|-|TRBJ1-2|many
CASSEGAKGANYGYTF
TGTGCCAGCAGTGAAGGGGCCAAAGGGGCGAACTATGGCTACACCTTC
>TRBV9|-|TRBJ2-3|few
CASSVLGSADTQYF
TGTGCCAGCAGCGTTTTGGGCAGCGCAGATACGCAGTATTTT
>TRBV15|TRBD1|TRBJ2-5|-
CATSRDPGQGGETQYF
TGTGCCACCAGCAGAGACCCAGGACAGGGGGGAGAGACCCAGTACTTC
>TRBV3-1|-|TRBJ2-7|few
CASSSEGKWYEQYF
TGTGCCAGCAGCTCAGAGGGGAAATGGTACGAGCAGTACTTC
>TRBV28|-|TRBJ2-1|-
CASSQQVRTMYEQFF
TGTGCCAGCAGTCAACAGGTCCGGACAATGTATGAGCAGTTCTTC
>TRBV25-1|TRBD1|TRBJ2-7|-
CASSEYGGQFNEQYF
TGTGCCAGCAGTGAATATGGGGGACAGTTCAACGAGCAGTACTTC
>TRBV5-1|-|TRBJ2-5|-
CASSWSRDGETQYF
TGCGCCAGCAGCTGGAGCCGGGACGGAGAGACCCAGTACTTC
>TRBV10-3|TRBD2|TRBJ2-3|-
CAISDMTSGRGSDTQYF
TGTGCCATCAGTGATATGACTAGCGGGAGAGGTTCAGATACGCAGTATTTT
>TRBV7-3|-|TRBJ2-1|many
CASSLTSVGRDRSNNNEQFF
TGTGCCAGCAGCTTAACGTCGGTGGGCAGGGATCGATCTAACAACAATGAGCAGTTCTTC
>TRBV28|-|TRBJ2-4|many
CASSWDKKNIQYF
TGTGCCAGCAGTTGGGACAAGAAAAACATTCAGTACTTC
>TRBV28|-|TRBJ2-2|-
CASDSRNTGELFF
TGTGCCAGCGACAGCAGGAACACCGGGGAGCTGTTTTTT
>TRBV7-9|-|TRBJ1-2|-
CASSLDQGLYYGYTF
TGTGCCAGCAGCTTAGACCAGGGGTTGTACTATGGCTACACCTTC
>TRBV12-5|-|TRBJ2-1|-
CASGLAGRSYNEQFF
TGTGCTAGTGGTTTGGCGGGCAGGTCCTACAATGAGCAGTTCTTC
>TRBV11-2|-|TRBJ2-7|-
CASSLATGLTYEQYF
TGTGCCAGCAGCTTAGCCACAGGGTTAACCTACGAGCAGTACTTC
>TRBV20-1|TRBD2|TRBJ2-3|-
CSAYQREGTDTQYF
TGCAGTGCCTATCAGCGGGAGGGGACAGATACGCAGTATTTT
>TRBV27|-|TRBJ2-3|many
CASSLSKEGGGYTQYF
TGTGCCAGCAGTTTGTCAAAGGAAGGAGGTGGATATACGCAGTATTTT
>TRBV19|-|TRBJ1-1|few
CASSMVENTEAFF
TGTGCCAGTAGTATGGTGGAGAACACTGAAGCTTTCTTT
>TRBV11-2|TRBD1|TRBJ1-2|many
CASSLALTGDGYTF
TGTGCCAGCAGCTTAGCCTTGACAGGGGATGGCTACACCTTC
>TRBV6-4|TRBD2|TRBJ2-1|many
CASSKTSGSYNEQFF
TGTGCCAGCAGTAAAACTAGCGGTTCCTACAATGAGCAGTTCTTC
>TRBV27|TRBD2|TRBJ2-7|many
CASSLRTSGSYSYEQYF
TGTGCCAGCAGTTTACGGACTAGCGGGAGTTACTCCTACGAGCAGTACTTC
>TRBV18|-|TRBJ1-2|few
CASSNGEGNAGYTF
TGTGCCAGCTCGAACGGGGAGGGTAATGCTGGCTACACCTTC